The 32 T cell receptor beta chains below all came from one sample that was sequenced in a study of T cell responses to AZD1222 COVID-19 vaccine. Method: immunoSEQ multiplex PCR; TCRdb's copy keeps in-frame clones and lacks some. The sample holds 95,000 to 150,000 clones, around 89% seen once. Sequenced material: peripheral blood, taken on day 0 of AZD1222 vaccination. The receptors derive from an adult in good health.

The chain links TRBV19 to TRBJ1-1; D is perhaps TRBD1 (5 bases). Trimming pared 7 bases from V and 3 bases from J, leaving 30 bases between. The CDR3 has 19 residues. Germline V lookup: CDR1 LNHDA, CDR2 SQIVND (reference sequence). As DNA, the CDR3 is TGTGCCAGTATCGGGGCGGGGACGGATGTAACGGAAAGGCACACTGAAGCTTTCTTT. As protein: CASIGAGTDVTERHTEAFF.

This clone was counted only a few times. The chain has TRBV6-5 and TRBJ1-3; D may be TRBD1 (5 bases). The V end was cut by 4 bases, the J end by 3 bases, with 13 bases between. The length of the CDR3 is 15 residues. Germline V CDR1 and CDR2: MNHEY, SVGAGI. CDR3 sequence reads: CASSLGQGGGNTIYF. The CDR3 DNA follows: TGTGCCAGCAGTTTAGGCCAGGGAGGTGGAAACACCATATATTTT.

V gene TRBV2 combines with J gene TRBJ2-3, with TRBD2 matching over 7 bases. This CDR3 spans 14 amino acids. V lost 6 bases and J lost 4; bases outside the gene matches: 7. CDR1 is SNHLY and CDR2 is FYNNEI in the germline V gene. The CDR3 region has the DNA TGTGCCAGCAGCGCCAGACTAGCCGCAGATACGCAGTATTTT. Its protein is CASSARLAADTQYF.

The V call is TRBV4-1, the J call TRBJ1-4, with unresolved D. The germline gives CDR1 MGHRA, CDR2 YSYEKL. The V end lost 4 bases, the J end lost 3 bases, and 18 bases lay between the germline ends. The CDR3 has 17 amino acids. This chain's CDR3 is CASSPLSYGFSNEKLFF. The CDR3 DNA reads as TGCGCCAGCAGCCCTCTGAGTTATGGGTTCTCTAATGAAAAACTGTTTTTT.

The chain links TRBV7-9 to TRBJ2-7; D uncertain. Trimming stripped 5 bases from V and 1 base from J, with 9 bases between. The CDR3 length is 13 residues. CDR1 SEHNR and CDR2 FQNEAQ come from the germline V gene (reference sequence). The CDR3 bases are TGTGCCAGCAGCCCAGAGGAATCCTACGAGCAGTACTTC. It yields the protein CASSPEESYEQYF.

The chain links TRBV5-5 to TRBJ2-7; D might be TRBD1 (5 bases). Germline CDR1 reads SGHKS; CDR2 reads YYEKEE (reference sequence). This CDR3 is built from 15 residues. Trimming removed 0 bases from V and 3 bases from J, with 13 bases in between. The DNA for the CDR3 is TGTGCCAGCAGCTTGGACCTTGGGGCACTCTACGAGCAGTACTTC. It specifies CASSLDLGALYEQYF. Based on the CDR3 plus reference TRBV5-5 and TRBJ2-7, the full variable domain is DAGVTQSPTHLIKTRGQQVTLRCSPISGHKSVSWYQQVLGQGPQFIFQYYEKEERGRGNFPDRFSARQFPNYSSELNVNALLLGDSALYLCASSLDLGALYEQYFGPGTRLTVT.

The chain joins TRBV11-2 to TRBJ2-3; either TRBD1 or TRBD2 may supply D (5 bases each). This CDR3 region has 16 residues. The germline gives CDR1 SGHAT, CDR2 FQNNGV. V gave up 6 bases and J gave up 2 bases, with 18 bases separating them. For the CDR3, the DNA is TGTGCCAGCAGACCACTGAGGGGCCTACCCACAGATACGCAGTATTTT. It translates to CASRPLRGLPTDTQYF. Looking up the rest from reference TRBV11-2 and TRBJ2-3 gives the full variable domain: EAGVAQSPRYKIIEKRQSVAFWCNPISGHATLYWYQQILGQGPKLLIQFQNNGVVDDSQLPKDRFSAERLKGVDSTLKIQPAKLEDSAVYLCASRPLRGLPTDTQYFGPGTRLTVL.

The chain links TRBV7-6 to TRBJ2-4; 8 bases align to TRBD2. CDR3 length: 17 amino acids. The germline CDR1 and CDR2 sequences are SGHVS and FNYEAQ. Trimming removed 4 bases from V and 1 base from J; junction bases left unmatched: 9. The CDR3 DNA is TGTGCCAGCAGCTCCGGTCGGGGGGGTATCGCCAAAAACATTCAGTACTTC. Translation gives CASSSGRGGIAKNIQYF.

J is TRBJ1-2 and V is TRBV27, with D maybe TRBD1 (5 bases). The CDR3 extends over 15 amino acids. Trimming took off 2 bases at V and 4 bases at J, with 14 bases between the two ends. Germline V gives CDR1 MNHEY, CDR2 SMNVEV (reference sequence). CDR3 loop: CASSLGSGVGYGYTF. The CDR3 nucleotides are TGTGCCAGCAGTTTAGGGTCGGGGGTGGGCTATGGCTACACCTTC.

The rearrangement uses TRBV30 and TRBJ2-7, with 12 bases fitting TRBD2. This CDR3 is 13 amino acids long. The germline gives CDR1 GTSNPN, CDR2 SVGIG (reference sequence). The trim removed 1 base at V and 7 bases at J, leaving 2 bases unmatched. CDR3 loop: CAWSGGLAGEQYF. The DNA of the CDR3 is TGTGCCTGGAGTGGAGGACTAGCGGGAGAGCAGTACTTC.

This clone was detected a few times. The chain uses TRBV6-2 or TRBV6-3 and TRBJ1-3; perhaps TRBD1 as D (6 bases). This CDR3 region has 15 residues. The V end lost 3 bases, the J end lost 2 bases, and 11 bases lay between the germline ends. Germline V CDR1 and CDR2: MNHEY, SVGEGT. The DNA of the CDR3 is TGTGCCAGCAGTTATGCGGGACAAGCTGGAAACACCATATATTTT. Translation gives CASSYAGQAGNTIYF.

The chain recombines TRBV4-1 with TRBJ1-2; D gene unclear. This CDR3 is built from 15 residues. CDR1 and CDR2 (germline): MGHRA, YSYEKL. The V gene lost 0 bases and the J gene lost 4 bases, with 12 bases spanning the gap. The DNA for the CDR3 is TGCGCCAGCAGCCAAGATGAGAGGATCCCCTATGGCTACACCTTC. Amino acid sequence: CASSQDERIPYGYTF.

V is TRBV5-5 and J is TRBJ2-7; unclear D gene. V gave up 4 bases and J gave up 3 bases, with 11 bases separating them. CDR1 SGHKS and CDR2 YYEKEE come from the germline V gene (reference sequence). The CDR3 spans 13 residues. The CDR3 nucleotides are TGTGCCAGCAGCCTTACAGAATACTACGAGCAGTACTTC. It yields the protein CASSLTEYYEQYF. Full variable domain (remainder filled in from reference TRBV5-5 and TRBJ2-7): DAGVTQSPTHLIKTRGQQVTLRCSPISGHKSVSWYQQVLGQGPQFIFQYYEKEERGRGNFPDRFSARQFPNYSSELNVNALLLGDSALYLCASSLTEYYEQYFGPGTRLTVT.

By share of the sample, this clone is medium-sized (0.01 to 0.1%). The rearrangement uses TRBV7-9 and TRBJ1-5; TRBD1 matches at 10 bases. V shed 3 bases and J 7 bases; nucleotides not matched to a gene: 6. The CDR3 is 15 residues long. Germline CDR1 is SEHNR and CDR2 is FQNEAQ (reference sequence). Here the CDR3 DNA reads TGTGCCAGCAGCTTTGGGACAGGGGATGGGCAGCCCCAGCATTTT. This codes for CASSFGTGDGQPQHF.

The CDR3 region has the DNA TGTGCCTGGAGTGTACTAGCGGGAGGTCGGGAGACCCAGTACTTC. Protein: CAWSVLAGGRETQYF. The chain combines TRBV30 with TRBJ2-5; 12 bases fit TRBD2. This CDR3 contains 15 residues. The germline V gene encodes CDR1 GTSNPN and CDR2 SVGIG (reference sequence). The V and J ends lost 0 bases and 5 bases, in that order; junction bases with no gene match: 4.

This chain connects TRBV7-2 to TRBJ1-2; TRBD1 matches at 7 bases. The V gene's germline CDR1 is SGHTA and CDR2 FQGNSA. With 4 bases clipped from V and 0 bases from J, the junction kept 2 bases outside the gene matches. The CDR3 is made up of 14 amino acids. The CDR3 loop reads CASSSGQTNYGYTF. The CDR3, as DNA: TGTGCCAGCAGCTCGGGACAGACTAACTATGGCTACACCTTC.

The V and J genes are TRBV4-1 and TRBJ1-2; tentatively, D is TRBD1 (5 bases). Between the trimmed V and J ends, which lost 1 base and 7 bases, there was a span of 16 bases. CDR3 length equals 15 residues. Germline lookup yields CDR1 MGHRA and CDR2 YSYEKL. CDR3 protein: CASSQGGGELVGYTF. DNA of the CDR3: TGCGCCAGCAGCCAAGGTGGGGGAGAGTTGGTTGGCTACACCTTC.

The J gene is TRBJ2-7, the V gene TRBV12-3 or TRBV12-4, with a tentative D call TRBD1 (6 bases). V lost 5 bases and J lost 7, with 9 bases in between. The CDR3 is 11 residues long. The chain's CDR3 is CASSITGEQYF. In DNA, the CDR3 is TGTGCCAGCAGTATTACAGGGGAGCAGTACTTC.

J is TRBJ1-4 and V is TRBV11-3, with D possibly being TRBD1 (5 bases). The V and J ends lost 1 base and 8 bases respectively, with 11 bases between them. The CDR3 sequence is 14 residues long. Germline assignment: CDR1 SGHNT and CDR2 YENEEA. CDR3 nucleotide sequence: TGTGCCAGCAGCTTAGTACCGGGGGAAGAAAAACTGTTTTTT. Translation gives CASSLVPGEEKLFF. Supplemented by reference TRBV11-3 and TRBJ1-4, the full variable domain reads EAGVVQSPRYKIIEKKQPVAFWCNPISGHNTLYWYLQNLGQGPELLIRYENEEAVDDSQLPKDRFSAERLKGVDSTLKIQPAELGDSAVYLCASSLVPGEEKLFFGSGTQLSVL.

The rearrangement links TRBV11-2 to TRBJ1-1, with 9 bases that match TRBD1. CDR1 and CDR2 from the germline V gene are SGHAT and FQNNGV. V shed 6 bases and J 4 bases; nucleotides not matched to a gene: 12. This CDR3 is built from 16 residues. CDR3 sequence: CASRTGTGFLGTEAFF. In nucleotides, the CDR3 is TGTGCCAGCAGGACCGGGACAGGGTTCCTTGGCACTGAAGCTTTCTTT.

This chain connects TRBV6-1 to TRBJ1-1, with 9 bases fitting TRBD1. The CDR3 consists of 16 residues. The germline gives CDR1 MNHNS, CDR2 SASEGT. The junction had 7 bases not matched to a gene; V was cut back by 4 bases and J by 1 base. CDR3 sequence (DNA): TGTGCCAGCAGTGGGGGACAGGGAACAAGGAACACTGAAGCTTTCTTT. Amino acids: CASSGGQGTRNTEAFF.

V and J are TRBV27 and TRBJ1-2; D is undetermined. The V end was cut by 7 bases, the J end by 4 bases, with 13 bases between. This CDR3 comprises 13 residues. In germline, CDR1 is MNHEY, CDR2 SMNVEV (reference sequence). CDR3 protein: CASTQRGSYGYTF. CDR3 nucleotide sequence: TGTGCCAGCACCCAGAGAGGGTCCTATGGCTACACCTTC.

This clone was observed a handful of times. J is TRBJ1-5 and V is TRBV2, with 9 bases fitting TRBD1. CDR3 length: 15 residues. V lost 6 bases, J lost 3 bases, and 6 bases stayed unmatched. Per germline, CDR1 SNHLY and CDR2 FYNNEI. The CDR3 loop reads CASSYGTGNNQPQHF. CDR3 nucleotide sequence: TGTGCCAGCAGCTACGGGACAGGGAACAATCAGCCCCAGCATTTT.

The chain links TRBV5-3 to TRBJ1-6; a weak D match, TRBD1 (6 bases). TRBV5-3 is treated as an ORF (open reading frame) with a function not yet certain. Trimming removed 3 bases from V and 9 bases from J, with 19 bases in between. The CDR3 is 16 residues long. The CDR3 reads CARSYRGGLFRSPLHF. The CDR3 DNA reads TGTGCCAGAAGCTACCGGGGGGGGCTTTTTCGTTCACCCCTCCACTTT.

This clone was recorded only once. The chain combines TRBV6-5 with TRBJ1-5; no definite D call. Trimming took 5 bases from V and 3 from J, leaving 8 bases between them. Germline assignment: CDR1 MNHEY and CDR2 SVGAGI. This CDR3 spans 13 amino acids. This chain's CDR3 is CASSTIANQPQHF. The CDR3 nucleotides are TGTGCCAGCAGTACCATAGCCAATCAGCCCCAGCATTTT.

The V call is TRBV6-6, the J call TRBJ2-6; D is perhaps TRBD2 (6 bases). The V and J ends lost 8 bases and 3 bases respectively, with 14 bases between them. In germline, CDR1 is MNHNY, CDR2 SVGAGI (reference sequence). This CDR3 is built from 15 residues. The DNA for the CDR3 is TGTGCCAGCTCCAGGTCGGGGGTTGGGGCCAACGTCCTGACTTTC. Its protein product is CASSRSGVGANVLTF.

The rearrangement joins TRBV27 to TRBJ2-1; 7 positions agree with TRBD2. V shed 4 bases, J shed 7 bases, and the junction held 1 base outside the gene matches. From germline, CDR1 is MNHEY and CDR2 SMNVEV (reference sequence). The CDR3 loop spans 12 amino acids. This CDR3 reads CASSSLANEQFF. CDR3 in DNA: TGTGCCAGCAGTTCACTAGCGAATGAGCAGTTCTTC.

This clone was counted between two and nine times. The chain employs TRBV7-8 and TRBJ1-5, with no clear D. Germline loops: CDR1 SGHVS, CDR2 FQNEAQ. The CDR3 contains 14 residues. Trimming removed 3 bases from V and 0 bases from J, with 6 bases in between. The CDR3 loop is CASSFYISNQPQHF. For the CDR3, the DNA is TGTGCCAGCAGCTTTTATATTAGCAATCAGCCCCAGCATTTT.

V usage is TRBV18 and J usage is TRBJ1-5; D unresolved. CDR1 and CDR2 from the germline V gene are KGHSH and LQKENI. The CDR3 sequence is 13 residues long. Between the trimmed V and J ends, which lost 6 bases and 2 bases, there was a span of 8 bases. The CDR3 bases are TGTGCCAGCTCGGCGGCGGGCAATCAGCCCCAGCATTTT. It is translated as CASSAAGNQPQHF.

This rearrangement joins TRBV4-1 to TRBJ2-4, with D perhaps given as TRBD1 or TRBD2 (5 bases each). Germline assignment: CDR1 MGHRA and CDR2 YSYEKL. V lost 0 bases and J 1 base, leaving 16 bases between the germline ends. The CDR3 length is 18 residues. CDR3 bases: TGCGCCAGCAGCCAAGATCGGGGACCCTTGGTGGCCAAAAACATTCAGTACTTC. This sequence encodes CASSQDRGPLVAKNIQYF.

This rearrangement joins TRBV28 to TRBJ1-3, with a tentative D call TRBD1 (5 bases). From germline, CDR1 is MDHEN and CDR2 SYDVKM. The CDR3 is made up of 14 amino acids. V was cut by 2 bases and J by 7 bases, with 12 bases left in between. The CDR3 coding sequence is TGTGCCAGCAGTTTACCGGGGCTGGGGAACACCATATATTTT. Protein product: CASSLPGLGNTIYF.

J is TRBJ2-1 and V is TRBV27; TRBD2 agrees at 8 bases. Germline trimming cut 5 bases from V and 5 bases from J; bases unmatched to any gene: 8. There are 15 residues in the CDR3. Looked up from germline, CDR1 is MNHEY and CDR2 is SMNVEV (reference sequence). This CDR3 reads CASSPRGGANNEQFF. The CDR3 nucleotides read TGTGCCAGCAGTCCCCGGGGGGGGGCAAACAATGAGCAGTTCTTC.